This T cell receptor beta chain derives from a study of Ad26.COV2.S vaccination and SARS-CoV-2 variants. For the study at large: Vaccine-arm donor from the placebo-controlled COV1001 Ad26.COV2.S trial. Dosing was one shot or two shots 56 days apart. Study-wide findings and caveats: Recipients of either vaccine or placebo displayed similar breadth of non-spike TCRs. The authors reported substantial breadth in spike-specific CD8+ and CD4+ T cell responses after vaccination.

Documented treatment: 15 to 20 received Ad26.COV2.S at low or high dose, single or two shots; 5 received placebo; per-sample allocation not given. On day 63 after the first injection, vaccine and placebo recipients gave samples. Some clones are missing from TCRdb's copy, which holds only in-frame ones; the method was immunoSEQ multiplex PCR. The sample holds roughly 700,000 clones, about 90% seen once. Notes on this clone: The antigen remains unidentified.

J was trimmed by 2 bases and V by 8 bases; bases with no gene match: 2. The CDR3 loop spans 12 amino acids. In germline, CDR1 is LGHDT, CDR2 YNNKEL (reference sequence). Here the sequenced sample was peripheral blood, taken in a trial of Ad26.COV2.S vaccine versus placebo. The chain joins TRBV3-1 (or the pseudogene TRBV3-2) to TRBJ2-7; 8 bases agree with TRBD1. The sequence was obtained from a person between 18 and 60 years old who received the Ad26.COV2.S COVID-19 vaccine or a placebo. CDR3 residues: CASGQGPYEQYF. Here the CDR3 DNA reads TGTGCCAGCGGACAGGGCCCCTACGAGCAGTACTTC.